These 10 T cell receptor beta chains were sequenced from one sample in a study of CD8+ T cells in alopecia areata. Investigators isolated RNA and reverse transcribed it into cDNA to act as the sequencing template. Here immunoSEQ multiplex PCR was the method, and the copy in TCRdb shows in-frame clones only, minus some. The sample contains over 200,000 clones, approximately 52% of which appear only once. The material was CD4+ T cells sorted from blood, obtained at week 0. These TCRs come from a human donor with alopecia areata.

The chain employs TRBV5-6 and TRBJ1-2, with D perhaps matching TRBD1 (5 bases). The germline V gene has CDR1 SGHDT and CDR2 YYEEEE. This CDR3 comprises 13 residues. Trimming pared 4 bases from V and 5 bases from J, leaving 12 bases between. CDR3 in DNA: TGTGCCAGCAGCCCGGGGCCCTCGTATGGCTACACCTTC. Protein sequence: CASSPGPSYGYTF. Full variable domain (missing parts from reference TRBV5-6 and TRBJ1-2): DAGVTQSPTHLIKTRGQQVTLRCSPKSGHDTVSWYQQALGQGPQFIFQYYEEEERQRGNFPDRFSGHQFPNYSSELNVNALLLGDSALYLCASSPGPSYGYTFGSGTRLTVV.

This rearrangement joins TRBV4-1 to TRBJ2-3; 9 bases fit TRBD2. Looked up from germline, CDR1 is MGHRA and CDR2 is YSYEKL. Trimming took 5 bases from V and 2 from J; bases not matched to a gene: 8. CDR3 length: 16 residues. CDR3 sequence (DNA): TGCGCCAGCAGCGGCCGCCTAGCGGGGCCCACAGATACGCAGTATTTT. This gives the protein CASSGRLAGPTDTQYF.

This clone was recorded only once. The DNA is left out, because the CDR3 cannot be placed on it with certainty; the CDR3 is given as TCRdb lists it. CDR3 loop: CAWSVSLSNTEAFF. The chain has TRBV30 and TRBJ1-1. Germline assignment: CDR1 GTSNPN and CDR2 SVGIG (reference sequence). Both ends counted, the CDR3 spans 14 residues.

The genes are TRBV11-1 and TRBJ1-1; D is unresolved. The CDR3 loop spans 16 amino acids. The germline V gene has CDR1 SGHAT and CDR2 FQDESV (reference sequence). Trimming removed 2 bases from V and 3 bases from J, with 16 bases in between. CDR3 in DNA: TGTGCCAGCAGCTTATACCCCAAAGGGAGAGACACTGAAGCTTTCTTT. As protein: CASSLYPKGRDTEAFF.

The genes are TRBV29-1 and TRBJ2-3; D is undetermined. Trimming cost V 2 bases and J 0 bases, with 12 bases left between them. The CDR3 sequence is 15 residues long. Germline CDR1 reads SQVTM; CDR2 reads ANQGSEA. CDR3 DNA sequence: TGCAGCGTTGAATCTCGGGCTGGTAGCACAGATACGCAGTATTTT. Residues: CSVESRAGSTDTQYF.

This chain joins TRBV6-1 and TRBJ1-5; D not certain. In germline, CDR1 is MNHNS, CDR2 SASEGT. Trimming left V 7 bases short and J 0 bases short, with 13 bases between. The CDR3 runs 15 residues. The CDR3 region has the DNA TGTGCCAGCAATCTGAGAGATTATAGCAATCAGCCCCAGCATTTT. It codes for CASNLRDYSNQPQHF.

V and J are TRBV15 and TRBJ1-2; TRBD1 aligns across 8 bases. The germline V gene has CDR1 LNHNV and CDR2 YYDKDF (reference sequence). This CDR3 region has 13 residues. V was pared by 0 bases and J by 8 bases, with 2 bases of the junction left unmatched. DNA of the CDR3: TGTGCCACCAGCAGAGATGGACAGGGAGGCTACACCTTC. It codes for CATSRDGQGGYTF.

The chain links TRBV2 to TRBJ1-5, with 8 bases fitting TRBD1. Germline CDR1 SNHLY, CDR2 FYNNEI. This CDR3 is built from 15 residues. V trimming: 6 bases; J trimming: 5 bases; junction bases outside the gene matches: 9. DNA for the CDR3: TGTGCCAGCAGGGGGCCAGGGGGCTTGGATCAGCCCCAGCATTTT. This codes for CASRGPGGLDQPQHF.

This chain connects TRBV2 to TRBJ2-2; TRBD1 matches at 7 bases. In germline, CDR1 is SNHLY, CDR2 FYNNEI. The CDR3 has 14 amino acids. The V gene end was trimmed by 3 bases and the J gene end by 5 bases; junction bases not matched to a gene: 3. The CDR3 DNA reads as TGTGCCAGCAGTGACGACAGGGCAACCGGGGAGCTGTTTTTT. Translated: CASSDDRATGELFF. Using reference TRBV2 and TRBJ2-2 for the parts outside the CDR3, the full variable domain is EPEVTQTPSHQVTQMGQEVILRCVPISNHLYFYWYRQILGQKVEFLVSFYNNEISEKSEIFDDQFSVERPDGSNFTLKIRSTKLEDSAMYFCASSDDRATGELFFGEGSRLTVL.

The J gene is TRBJ2-7, the V gene TRBV6-1, with D possibly being TRBD2 (6 bases). The V end lost 2 bases, the J end lost 3 bases, and 11 bases lay between the germline ends. The CDR3 is 14 residues long. CDR1 and CDR2 from the germline V gene are MNHNS and SASEGT. The CDR3 here is CASSELAPFYEQYF. The CDR3 nucleotides read TGTGCCAGCAGTGAACTAGCGCCGTTCTACGAGCAGTACTTC.